A selection of T cell receptor beta chains follows, all from one sample in a study of Tregs in tolerant kidney transplant recipients. Sequencing was performed with immunoSEQ multiplex PCR; in TCRdb, only in-frame clones are kept and a portion is missing. The sample includes 45,000 or so clones, approximately 90% seen only once; the top ten take about 16%. The sequenced sample was CD8+ T cells from blood (PBMCs), obtained 12 months after the transplant. The receptor set was obtained from a human patient who received a combined kidney and bone marrow transplant. A share of the T cells may be of graft donor origin. Both conserved end residues are part of each CDR3. D genes are given only for firm matches. Size tells how often a clone was seen (once, few, many) or the class of an expanded clone, and some rows leave it out.

v_gene	j_gene	abundance	d_gene	CDR3aa	CDR3nt
TRBV2	TRBJ2-7	few	TRBD1	CASSGETGNEQYF	TGTGCCAGCAGTGGCGAGACAGGGAATGAGCAGTACTTC
TRBV5-8	TRBJ2-7	-	-	CASSSLEGNEQYF	TGTGCCAGCAGCTCGCTGGAGGGGAACGAGCAGTACTTC
TRBV5-6	TRBJ2-5	-	TRBD1	CASSFPSRGRRETQYF	TGTGCCAGCAGCTTTCCCTCCAGGGGGCGTCGGGAGACCCAGTACTTC
TRBV2	TRBJ2-7	-	TRBD2	CASSVGGGGEQYF	TGTGCCAGCAGTGTGGGTGGCGGGGGGGAGCAGTACTTC
TRBV7-9	TRBJ1-1	-	-	CASSPTGFGNTEAFF	TGTGCCAGCAGCCCAACAGGGTTTGGGAACACTGAAGCTTTCTTT
TRBV6-1	TRBJ1-5	once	-	CASSEASTGHNQPQHF	TGTGCCAGCAGTGAAGCCTCTACAGGGCACAATCAGCCCCAGCATTTT
TRBV13	TRBJ2-7	-	-	CASSSFRGPNSYEQYF	TGTGCCAGCAGCTCATTCAGGGGACCCAACTCCTACGAGCAGTACTTC
TRBV5-6	TRBJ2-5	-	-	CASRERDNPETQYF	TGTGCCAGCAGGGAACGGGACAACCCAGAGACCCAGTACTTC
TRBV29-1	TRBJ2-1	-	TRBD2	CSVVAGASYNEQFF	TGCAGCGTTGTAGCGGGAGCCTCCTACAATGAGCAGTTCTTC
TRBV4-1	TRBJ2-7	-	TRBD1	CASSQRTGGYEQYF	TGCGCCAGCAGCCAAAGGACAGGGGGCTACGAGCAGTACTTC
TRBV13	TRBJ2-1	-	TRBD1	CASSLYQGANTEYNEQFF	TGTGCCAGCAGCTTGTATCAGGGGGCAAACACAGAATACAATGAGCAGTTCTTC
TRBV7-9	TRBJ1-2	-	-	CASSAYLEAGGYTF	TGTGCCAGCAGCGCTTACTTGGAAGCAGGTGGCTACACCTTC
TRBV27	TRBJ2-3	-	-	CASSFRSTDTQYF	TGTGCCAGCAGTTTTCGTAGCACAGATACGCAGTATTTT
TRBV5-1	TRBJ2-2	-	-	CASSVSPRRADTGELFF	TGCGCCAGCAGCGTATCCCCCCGGAGGGCGGACACCGGGGAGCTGTTTTTT
TRBV19	TRBJ2-1	-	TRBD2	CASRPRLAGVIDEQFF	TGTGCCAGTAGGCCTAGACTAGCGGGGGTAATCGATGAGCAGTTCTTC
TRBV6-5	TRBJ1-5	few	-	CASSGSRYSNQPQHF	TGTGCCAGTTCGGGTTCGAGGTATAGCAATCAGCCCCAGCATTTT
TRBV11-1	TRBJ2-1	few	TRBD2	CASSFGVAGGFDEQFF	TGTGCCAGCAGCTTTGGGGTAGCGGGTGGCTTTGATGAGCAGTTCTTC
TRBV19	TRBJ2-5	-	-	CASSITGLQETQYF	TGTGCCAGTAGTATTACGGGGTTGCAAGAGACCCAGTACTTC
TRBV9	TRBJ1-2	-	TRBD1	CASSPGQGGYGYTF	TGTGCCAGCAGCCCCGGACAGGGTGGCTATGGCTACACCTTC
TRBV10-3	TRBJ1-1	-	-	CAISSRGANTEAFF	TGTGCCATCAGTAGCAGGGGAGCGAACACTGAAGCTTTCTTT
TRBV27	TRBJ1-6	-	TRBD1	CASRPGQYNSPLHF	TGTGCCAGCAGGCCGGGACAGTATAATTCCCCCCTCCACTTT
TRBV9	TRBJ2-7	-	-	CASSGNGDLHEQYF	TGTGCCAGCAGCGGAAACGGGGATTTGCACGAGCAGTACTTC
TRBV4-1	TRBJ1-2	-	TRBD1	CASSYERQGAYGYTF	TGCGCCAGCAGCTACGAAAGGCAGGGGGCTTATGGCTACACCTTC
TRBV15	TRBJ2-3	-	TRBD2	CATSKTSGTTDTQYF	TGTGCCACCAGCAAGACTAGCGGGACTACAGATACGCAGTATTTT